This T cell receptor beta chain was recorded in a study of a mutant IDH1 vaccine in newly diagnosed glioma (dated by TCRdb to the early 2020s). Study-level background: Patients received eight vaccinations in weeks 1, 3, 5, 7, 11, 15, 19 and 23, corresponding to visits V03 through V10. Vaccination started 4-6 weeks after radiotherapy alone, or was given together with temozolomide cycles in the groups whose treatment included chemotherapy. Of the approximately 30 treated patients, 62.5% were male and around 38% were female, and a mean age of approximately 40 years was recorded. Prior to enrollment, patients had been given standard therapy consisting of radiotherapy alone, temozolomide alone, or radiochemotherapy with temozolomide, with the combination given to most patients. Peripheral blood was drawn at six visits: V03 (baseline), V05, V07, V10, V12 and V13. Longitudinal TCRB deep sequencing was performed for about two dozen treated patients wherever samples were available for exploratory analyses. The paper's findings and limits, for the study overall: Across multiple MHC alleles, vaccine-induced immune responses were seen in around 93% of patients. Pseudoprogression seemed to be unrelated to changes in the top peripheral T cell clonotypes found by TCRB sequencing. PBMC samples for TCRB deep sequencing were selected based on availability. It was noted by the authors that analyses of patient blood samples could not be reproduced owing to sample limitations.

Library creation used the immunoSEQ multiplex PCR assay. Rearranged TCR beta chain sequences were amplified with the hsTCRB Kit following the manufacturer's protocol. An Illumina MiSeq was used to sequence the TCRB libraries. As for the original processing: The proprietary platform of the kit vendor was used for demultiplexing, trimming and gene mapping. Here the immuneACCESS table is served through TCRdb, limited to in-frame sequences with V and J called. Missing clones are a known gap in these copies; in checked studies unresolved V genes cover under half, and the rest lacks a known reason. The V and J calls and the clone size are those of that table, but D and trimming were determined from the DNA. The table for this sample lists 52,000 or so clones; roughly 80% of them were counted only once. Together, the top ten hold over 3% of the sample. The CDR3 has 16 amino acids, counting the end cysteine and phenylalanine. Just the 48-base CDR3 DNA is kept, in frame starting at base 1. In the germline V gene, CDR1 corresponds to SGDLS and CDR2 to YYNGEE. Trimming costs V 1 base and J 2 bases, and their ends lie 13 bases apart.

In the paper's terms, the time point label means: week 5, during vaccination. Each vaccine dose, consisting of 300 ug of a 20-mer mutant IDH1 peptide in Montanide, was administered subcutaneously with topical imiquimod. Donors had newly diagnosed WHO grade 3 or 4 IDH1-mutant astrocytomas with loss of nuclear ATRX. The samples were drawn from NOA16, a multicentre, single-arm, open-label phase I trial in Germany that tested a mutant IDH1 peptide vaccine in humans for the first time. Genomic DNA for TCRB sequencing was isolated from EDTA blood with the DNeasy Blood and Tissue Kit. The table lists this clone with a few counts. Its antigen has not been determined. There are no base qualities to consult, and no much larger clone falls within one base.

This material consisted of PBMCs, taken from a glioma patient whose treatment included an IDH1 peptide vaccine. The receptor comes from a woman younger than 35 with glioma. Some clones in this sample may be carry-over from other donors' samples. Rearrangement joined TRBV9 to TRBJ2-1; a tentative D call is TRBD2 (6 bases match). The CDR3 region reads CASSVIGGATYNEQFF. The sequenced DNA: TGTGCCAGCAGCGTAATTGGCGGGGCAACCTACAATGAGCAGTTCTTC.